This TCR beta chain was obtained from a study of identical twins. The study's findings and limits: Those out-of-frame alpha sequences shared by twins showed an excess of low generation probability. It was cross-sectional statistical analysis, not following the same donors, that the conclusions relied on. Twins' excess sharing was less marked for out-of-frame beta sequences.

TCRdb independently ran MiXCR on the 5' RACE reads; one entry per CDR3 protein. The sample has some 660,000 distinct CDR3 sequences; over 8.5% are singletons. This clonotype was seen at least ten times. Its antigen is unknown. This sample was shared with a second study, whose subject was yellow fever vaccine responses in identical twins.

The sequence was collected from a woman younger than 35 in good health. Sequenced material: PBMCs.

The CDR3 sequence: CATSRNRAQWNIQYF. The CDR3 DNA reads TGTGCCACCAGCAGAAACAGGGCCCAATGGAACATTCAGTACTTC. V gene TRBV15 combines with J gene TRBJ2-4, with D possibly TRBD1 on 6 matching bases. CDR1 LNHNV and CDR2 YYDKDF come from the germline V gene (reference sequence). Trimming removed 2 bases from V and 7 bases from J, with 15 bases in between. The CDR3 length is 15 residues.